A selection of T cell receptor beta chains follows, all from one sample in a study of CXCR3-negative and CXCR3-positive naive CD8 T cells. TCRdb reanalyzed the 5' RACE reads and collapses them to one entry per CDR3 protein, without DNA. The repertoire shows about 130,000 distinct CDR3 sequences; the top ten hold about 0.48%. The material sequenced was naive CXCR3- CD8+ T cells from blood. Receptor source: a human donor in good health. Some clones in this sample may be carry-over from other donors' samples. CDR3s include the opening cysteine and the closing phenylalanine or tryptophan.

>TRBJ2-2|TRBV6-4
CASSPGTGGADTGELFF
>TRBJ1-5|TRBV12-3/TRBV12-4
CASSSGGHNQPQHF
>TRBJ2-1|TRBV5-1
CASSSNGESDEQFF
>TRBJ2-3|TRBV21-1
CASSKGGRADPSTDTQYF
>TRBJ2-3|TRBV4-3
CASSQESVLGTDTQYF
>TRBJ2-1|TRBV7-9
CASSFVANEQFF
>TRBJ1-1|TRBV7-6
CASSYIGGTEAFF
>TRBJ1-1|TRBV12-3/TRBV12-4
CASSLQGTEAFF
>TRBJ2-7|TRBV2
CASSEQGYDPYEQYF
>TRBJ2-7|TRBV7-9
CASSLEPSDEQYF
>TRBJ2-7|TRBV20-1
CSARGSVHRGSYEQYF
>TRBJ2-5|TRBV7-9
CASSPQGGGETQYF
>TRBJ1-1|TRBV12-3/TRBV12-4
CASSSRPTAPNTEAFF
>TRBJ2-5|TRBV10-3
CAISEMGAQETQYF
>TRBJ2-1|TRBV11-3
CASSLEAEGPGGEQFF
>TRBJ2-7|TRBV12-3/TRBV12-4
CASSLNGHNEQYF
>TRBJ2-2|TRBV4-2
CASSQVGLAGNTGELFF
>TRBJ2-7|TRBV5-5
CASSSYGEDEQYF
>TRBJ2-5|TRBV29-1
CSVEHISRDRGEETQYF
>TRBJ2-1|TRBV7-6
CASSGPLKQDRSYNEQFF
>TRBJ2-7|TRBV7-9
CASSPLSYEQYF
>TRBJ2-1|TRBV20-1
CSALGLAGGPGEQFF
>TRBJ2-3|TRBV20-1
CSATTSLLAGGTDTQYF
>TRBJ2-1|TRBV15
CATSRDFNEQFF
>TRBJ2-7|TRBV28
CASNPSWAYEQYF
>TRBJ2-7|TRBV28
CASSLPQREGQVEQYF
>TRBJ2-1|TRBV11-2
CASRLRMGNEQFF